These T cell receptor beta chains were read from a single sample in a study of identical twins. MiXCR, applied by TCRdb to the 5' RACE reads, yields one record per CDR3 protein. This sample has 1.5 million to 2 million distinct CDR3 sequences; around 29% occur once, and the top ten carry more than 0.25%. Sequencing was performed on cord blood. The receptors here all came from a newborn girl in good health. CDR3s include the opening cysteine and the closing phenylalanine or tryptophan. A D gene is named only where the DNA matches it firmly. Expanded clones are given a class, and other clones once, few, many or no size at all.

d_gene,j_gene,abundance,v_gene,len,CDR3aa,CDR3nt
.,TRBJ1-1,.,TRBV6-5,15,CASTREGTMNTEAFF,TGTGCCAGCACCAGGGAGGGAACAATGAACACTGAAGCTTTCTTT
TRBD2,TRBJ2-7,once,TRBV20-1,13,CSAHSGGNYEQYF,TGCAGTGCACATAGCGGGGGGAACTACGAGCAGTACTTC
.,TRBJ2-7,few,TRBV29-1,12,CSVVWGYNEQYF,TGCAGCGTTGTATGGGGATACAATGAGCAGTACTTC
TRBD2,TRBJ2-1,few,TRBV6-1,15,CASSEAVAGYNEQFF,TGTGCCAGCAGTGAAGCTGTAGCGGGTTACAATGAGCAGTTCTTC
TRBD2,TRBJ2-1,few,TRBV2,13,CASSGGGWDEQFF,TGTGCCAGCAGTGGCGGGGGGTGGGATGAGCAGTTCTTC
TRBD2,TRBJ2-7,many,TRBV7-2,12,CASSLVAGEQYF,TGTGCCAGCAGTTTAGTAGCGGGCGAGCAGTACTTC
TRBD1,TRBJ1-1,few,TRBV10-3,13,CASGQGLNTEAFF,TGTGCCTCGGGACAGGGGCTCAACACTGAAGCTTTCTTT
TRBD2,TRBJ2-1,few,TRBV6-1,14,CASGTSGSFNEQFF,TGTGCCAGCGGTACTAGCGGGAGTTTTAATGAGCAGTTCTTC
TRBD1,TRBJ2-3,.,TRBV3-1,14,CASNLGQGLDTQYF,TGTGCCAGCAACCTCGGACAGGGCCTAGATACGCAGTATTTT
TRBD2,TRBJ2-2,.,TRBV20-1,16,CSASRLAGAYTGELFF,TGCAGTGCTAGCAGACTAGCGGGGGCGTACACCGGGGAGCTGTTTTTT
.,TRBJ2-1,.,TRBV10-3,13,CAISEPVYNEQFF,TGTGCCATCAGTGAGCCGGTCTACAATGAGCAGTTCTTC
.,TRBJ1-5,.,TRBV28,13,CASSLLQAQPQHF,TGTGCCAGCAGTTTGCTCCAAGCCCAGCCCCAGCATTTT
TRBD2,TRBJ2-3,.,TRBV6-5,13,CASSYGLAGAQYF,TGTGCCAGCAGTTACGGACTAGCGGGAGCGCAGTATTTT
.,TRBJ2-1,.,TRBV28,14,CASSRGGGNNEQFF,TGTGCCAGCAGTAGGGGGGGAGGGAACAATGAGCAGTTCTTC
.,TRBJ2-1,few,TRBV2,13,CASNRRVYNEQFF,TGTGCCAGCAATCGCAGGGTCTACAATGAGCAGTTCTTC
.,TRBJ2-3,.,TRBV7-6,15,CASSYTLLGTDTQYF,TGTGCCAGCAGCTATACCCTCTTAGGCACAGATACGCAGTATTTT
.,TRBJ1-2,.,TRBV4-1,14,CASSQVSAGDGYTF,TGCGCCAGCAGCCAAGTGTCAGCAGGGGATGGCTACACCTTC
TRBD1,TRBJ2-6,.,TRBV5-1,19,CASSHSTGGTDSGANVLTF,TGCGCCAGCAGCCATTCGACAGGGGGGACTGACTCTGGGGCCAACGTCCTGACTTTC
TRBD2,TRBJ2-3,few,TRBV12-3/TRBV12-4,17,CASRPPGLAGSTDTQYF,TGTGCCAGCAGGCCTCCGGGACTAGCGGGGTCCACAGATACGCAGTATTTT
TRBD1,TRBJ2-3,few,TRBV29-1,16,CSAKNSGTGISDTQYF,TGCAGCGCGAAAAACTCCGGGACAGGGATATCAGATACGCAGTATTTT
.,TRBJ1-1,.,TRBV2,14,CASSELASNTEAFF,TGTGCCAGCAGTGAGCTGGCTTCGAACACTGAAGCTTTCTTT
.,TRBJ2-1,.,TRBV2,11,CASRGLGTQFF,TGTGCCAGCAGGGGATTGGGGACCCAGTTCTTC
TRBD2,TRBJ2-5,.,TRBV20-1,15,CSALGLAGVHNEQYF,TGCAGTGCCCTCGGACTAGCGGGGGTCCACAATGAGCAGTACTTC
.,TRBJ2-7,.,TRBV10-3,14,CAISESPTGYEQYF,TGTGCCATCAGTGAGTCCCCAACAGGCTACGAGCAGTACTTC
TRBD2,TRBJ2-7,.,TRBV9,17,CASSVAPKGTSAYEQYF,TGTGCCAGCAGCGTAGCGCCAAAAGGGACTAGCGCGTACGAGCAGTACTTC
.,TRBJ1-1,.,TRBV5-1,14,CASSLRDGGTEAFF,TGCGCCAGCAGCTTAAGGGACGGAGGTACTGAAGCTTTCTTT
TRBD2,TRBJ2-6,.,TRBV5-4,19,CASSFFPGGTSSGANVLTF,TGTGCCAGCAGCTTCTTTCCGGGAGGCACCAGCTCTGGGGCCAACGTCCTGACTTTC
.,TRBJ1-6,few,TRBV27,13,CATGQRYNSPLHF,TGTGCCACCGGACAGCGCTATAATTCACCCCTCCACTTT
.,TRBJ2-5,.,TRBV24-1,12,CATSLSEETQYF,TGTGCCACCAGTCTCTCCGAAGAGACCCAGTACTTC
TRBD2,TRBJ2-7,.,TRBV6-5,16,CASSYSSGRLTYEQYF,TGTGCCAGCAGTTACTCTAGCGGGAGGTTGACCTACGAGCAGTACTTC
TRBD1,TRBJ2-7,many,TRBV5-1,15,CASSPRTGSSYEQYF,TGCGCCAGCAGCCCAAGGACAGGGAGCTCCTACGAGCAGTACTTC
.,TRBJ2-5,.,TRBV14,14,CASSQGRRYNEQYF,TGTGCCAGCAGCCAAGGACGCAGGTACAATGAGCAGTACTTC
.,TRBJ2-4,few,TRBV6-5,14,CASSTRGGGNIQYF,TGTGCCAGCAGCACCAGGGGGGGAGGAAACATTCAGTACTTC
.,TRBJ2-5,many,TRBV25-1,9,CASSEEQYF,TGTGCCAGCAGTGAAGAGCAGTACTTC
.,TRBJ2-1,.,TRBV20-1,15,CSARGGDSSYNEQFF,TGCAGTGCTAGAGGAGGTGACTCTTCCTACAATGAGCAGTTCTTC
TRBD2,TRBJ2-2,.,TRBV27,18,CASRPTSGRARHTGELFF,TGTGCCAGCAGACCTACTAGCGGGAGGGCTCGGCACACCGGGGAGCTGTTTTTT
TRBD2,TRBJ2-1,.,TRBV4-1,17,CASTKSPSGSRYNEQFF,TGCGCCAGCACCAAGTCCCCTAGCGGGAGCAGATACAATGAGCAGTTCTTC
TRBD2,TRBJ2-5,few,TRBV18,18,CASSPPNHAAGGQETQYF,TGTGCCAGCTCACCACCAAACCACGCGGCGGGGGGGCAAGAGACCCAGTACTTC
.,TRBJ1-2,.,TRBV6-5,14,CASSYEDPQRGYTF,TGTGCCAGCAGTTATGAGGACCCTCAGAGGGGCTACACCTTC
.,TRBJ1-1,.,TRBV7-2,14,CASSLGAGTTEAFF,TGTGCCAGCAGCTTGGGGGCCGGGACCACTGAAGCTTTCTTT
.,TRBJ2-4,.,TRBV20-1,15,CSATRGDLAKNIQYF,TGCAGTGCCACGAGGGGAGACCTAGCCAAAAACATTCAGTACTTC
.,TRBJ1-2,few,TRBV27,13,CASRSLANYGYTF,TGTGCCAGCAGGTCACTGGCTAACTATGGCTACACCTTC
.,TRBJ2-7,.,TRBV21-1,14,CASSKKREWYEQYF,TGTGCCAGCAGCAAAAAGAGGGAATGGTACGAGCAGTACTTC
TRBD1,TRBJ1-2,.,TRBV2,14,CASSEGTGAYGYTF,TGTGCCAGCAGTGAAGGGACAGGGGCCTATGGCTACACCTTC
TRBD2,TRBJ2-7,.,TRBV7-8,16,CASSRPSGRMMGEQYF,TGTGCCAGCAGCCGCCCTAGCGGGAGAATGATGGGGGAGCAGTACTTC
TRBD1,TRBJ2-5,few,TRBV4-2,14,CASSQSQGQETQYF,TGTGCCAGCAGCCAATCACAGGGGCAAGAGACCCAGTACTTC
.,TRBJ1-2,.,TRBV5-1,15,CASSIQTGTWDGYTF,TGCGCCAGCAGCATCCAGACCGGAACTTGGGATGGCTACACCTTC
.,TRBJ1-2,.,TRBV6-5,15,CASSYSRRQGYGYTF,TGTGCCAGCAGTTACTCGAGACGGCAGGGCTATGGCTACACCTTC
.,TRBJ2-3,.,TRBV6-6,13,CASNQALTDTQYF,TGTGCCAGCAACCAGGCACTCACAGATACGCAGTATTTT
.,TRBJ2-7,.,TRBV12-5,17,CASGLVPQDFPDYEQYF,TGTGCTAGTGGTTTGGTACCCCAGGACTTTCCTGACTACGAGCAGTACTTC
TRBD1,TRBJ2-3,.,TRBV24-1,15,CATSDLGQGPDTQYF,TGTGCCACCAGTGATTTGGGACAGGGACCAGATACGCAGTATTTT
.,TRBJ1-3,.,TRBV27,16,CASSTTPGRSGNTIYF,TGTGCCAGCAGTACGACCCCAGGGCGATCTGGAAACACCATATATTTT
.,TRBJ2-1,.,TRBV12-3/TRBV12-4,14,CASSLIQVWNEQFF,TGTGCCAGCAGTTTAATCCAGGTTTGGAATGAGCAGTTCTTC
.,TRBJ2-7,.,TRBV21-1,15,CASSKGRTGAYEQYF,TGTGCCAGCAGCAAAGGGCGGACAGGGGCCTACGAGCAGTACTTC